This TCR beta chain derives from a study of T and B cells in COVID-19 patients. Blood genomic DNA input for TRB amplification was roughly 230-550 ng. General study findings and limits: There were thousands of TCR clusters exclusive to the recovered cohort, a few dozen with low generation probability.

BIOMED2 TRB-A/B primer pools were used in multiplex TRB PCR. Each CDR3 protein gets one entry after TCRdb re-called the multiplex PCR reads with MiXCR. Here the sample spans 2,000 to 2,500 distinct CDR3 sequences, about a quarter being singletons. Of note for this clonotype: The target antigen is unknown.

Sample: blood. The sequence came from a human donor with active COVID-19.

CDR3 sequence (DNA): TGTGCCACCAGTGATCGGAGGGAATGGCAGCCCCAGCATTTT. This codes for CATSDRREWQPQHF. The gene calls are TRBV24-1 and TRBJ1-5; no definite D call. V lost 3 bases, J lost 7 bases, and 12 bases lay in between. CDR3 length: 14 amino acids. CDR1 KGHDR and CDR2 SFDVKD come from the germline V gene.